Below, 5 T cell receptor beta chains from the same sample are listed, as sequenced in a study of blood T cell repertoires in COVID-19. TCRdb's table, derived via immunoSEQ multiplex PCR, lists solely in-frame clones and lacks some. The sample shows approximately 190,000 clones, about 80% of them seen only once. Material: peripheral blood. The receptor set was obtained from a human donor with acute or convalescent COVID-19. The donor label of this sample is uncertain.

The rearrangement uses TRBV27 and TRBJ2-5; D not certain. This CDR3 has 14 amino acids. The V end lost 0 bases, the J end lost 5 bases, and 10 bases lay between the germline ends. CDR1 and CDR2 (germline): MNHEY, SMNVEV (reference sequence). CDR3 nucleotides: TGTGCCAGCAGTTTATCAGGAGTTCCGGAGACCCAGTACTTC. Translating gives CASSLSGVPETQYF.

The V gene is TRBV11-3, the J gene TRBJ2-5; 13 positions agree with TRBD2. The CDR3 has 15 amino acids. Germline V gene data show CDR1 as SGHNT and CDR2 as YENEEA. V lost 5 bases and J lost 4; bases outside the gene matches: 4. The CDR3: CASSRTSGRLETQYF. In DNA, the CDR3 is TGTGCCAGCAGCCGGACTAGCGGGAGATTAGAGACCCAGTACTTC.

The gene calls are TRBV29-1 and TRBJ2-5; perhaps TRBD2 as D (6 bases). The CDR3 is 14 amino acids. Trimming stripped 0 bases from V and 5 bases from J, with 13 bases between. Germline CDR1 and CDR2: SQVTM and ANQGSEA. Written as DNA, the CDR3 is TGCAGCGTTGAAGATCTTGGGGGGAGGGAGACCCAGTACTTC. Translating gives CSVEDLGGRETQYF.

The chain is built from TRBV5-4 and TRBJ1-2; 11 bases match TRBD1. Germline V gene sequence: CDR1 SGHNT, CDR2 YYREEE (reference sequence). J lost 0 bases, V lost 5 bases, and 0 bases had no gene match. The CDR3 is made up of 14 amino acids. CDR3 sequence: CASRGQGANYGYTF. Written as DNA, the CDR3 is TGTGCCAGCAGGGGACAGGGGGCTAACTATGGCTACACCTTC. Full variable domain (missing parts from reference TRBV5-4 and TRBJ1-2): ETGVTQSPTHLIKTRGQQVTLRCSSQSGHNTVSWYQQALGQGPQFIFQYYREEENGRGNFPPRFSGLQFPNYSSELNVNALELDDSALYLCASRGQGANYGYTFGSGTRLTVV.

This sequence joins TRBV2 and TRBJ1-1; perhaps TRBD1 as D (6 bases). This CDR3 comprises 13 residues. CDR1 and CDR2 (germline): SNHLY, FYNNEI. V was shortened by 7 bases and J by 4 bases, with 13 bases between the two germline ends. Here the CDR3 DNA reads TGTGCCAGCACCACAGGGACGGGCACTGAAGCTTTCTTT. Protein sequence: CASTTGTGTEAFF.